The rows below give T cell receptor beta chains drawn from one sample of a study of technical replicates of blood from several donors. Libraries were prepared by immunoSEQ multiplex PCR; TCRdb keeps only in-frame clonotypes and omits some of them. The profile covers over 50,000 clones, with 70% to 90% appearing a single time and approximately 5.1% taken by the ten largest. Specimen: PBMCs. The receptors originated from a human donor in good health. Some clones in this sample may be carry-over from other donors' samples. The CDR3 runs from the conserved cysteine through the conserved F or W. The D gene is left open where the match is weak. Only part of the rows carry a size: once, few, many, or a class if the clone is expanded.

j_gene,abundance,v_gene,d_gene,CDR3nt,CDR3aa
TRBJ2-2,-,TRBV7-2,TRBD2,TGTGCCAGCAGCTCTCTAGCGGGGGGAACCGGGGAGCTGTTTTTT,CASSSLAGGTGELFF
TRBJ2-1,-,TRBV5-1,-,TGCGCCAGCAGCTTGGTCCGTAATGAGCAGTTCTTC,CASSLVRNEQFF
TRBJ1-5,-,TRBV27,TRBD1,TGTGCCAGCAGTTGGGACAGTGGCCAGCCCCAGCATTTT,CASSWDSGQPQHF
TRBJ1-1,-,TRBV4-2,TRBD1,TGTGCCAGCAGCCAAGATTACGGGACAGGGGATTTATCGGACACTGAAGCTTTCTTT,CASSQDYGTGDLSDTEAFF
TRBJ2-3,-,TRBV14,TRBD2,TGTGCCAGCAGCCAAGCCGTAGCGGGACTAAATACGCAGTATTTT,CASSQAVAGLNTQYF
TRBJ2-7,-,TRBV29-1,TRBD2,TGCAGCGTTTTTAGCGGGAGGAGTAACGAGCAGTACTTC,CSVFSGRSNEQYF
TRBJ2-1,-,TRBV5-4,-,TGTGCCAGCAGCTTGGGTAACTCCTACAATGAGCAGTTCTTC,CASSLGNSYNEQFF
TRBJ2-7,-,TRBV2,-,TGTGCCAGCAAATCCCAGGCCTTCTCCTACGAGCAGTACTTC,CASKSQAFSYEQYF
TRBJ2-7,-,TRBV19,TRBD2,TGTGCCAGTAGTGTAACTAGCGGAGGAGGGTACGAGCAGTACTTC,CASSVTSGGGYEQYF
TRBJ2-7,few,TRBV4-3,TRBD2,TGCGCCAGCAGCCAAGATTGGGCTAGCGGATCCTACGAGCAGTACTTC,CASSQDWASGSYEQYF
TRBJ2-7,-,TRBV6-5,-,TGTGCCAGCAGTAGACCCAGAGGTAGCTCCTACGAGCAGTACTTC,CASSRPRGSSYEQYF
TRBJ1-6,once,TRBV7-2,-,TGTGCCAGCAGCTTAGTCGCGGGGCTAGTAGGTTCACCCCTCCACTTT,CASSLVAGLVGSPLHF
TRBJ2-3,-,TRBV4-2,-,TGTGCCAGCAGCCGGCCGGGGGGCACAGATACGCAGTATTTT,CASSRPGGTDTQYF
TRBJ2-1,-,TRBV5-4,-,TGTGCCAGCATCAAGAACGGTGCCCTCTACAATGAGCAGTTCTTC,CASIKNGALYNEQFF
TRBJ2-3,once,TRBV9,-,TGTGCCAGCAGCGCCGGAGTACGAACCTCCACAGATACGCAGTATTTT,CASSAGVRTSTDTQYF
TRBJ2-3,once,TRBV6-6,-,TGTGCCAGCAGTTACCAGGGTCAGGATACGCAGTATTTT,CASSYQGQDTQYF
TRBJ2-3,once,TRBV7-9,-,TGTGCCAGCAGCCTTCAGGGTTACGCTAGCACAGATACGCAGTATTTT,CASSLQGYASTDTQYF
TRBJ1-6,few,TRBV7-8,-,TGTGCCAGCAGCTTCGAGCGATGGGGACAATCACCCCTCCACTTT,CASSFERWGQSPLHF
TRBJ2-3,-,TRBV5-4,TRBD2,TGTGCCAGCAGCTTGGGCGGGACTAGAGATATACATACGCAGTATTTT,CASSLGGTRDIHTQYF
TRBJ2-7,-,TRBV14,TRBD2,TGTGCCAGCAGTCCAAGACTAGCGGGGCGCTCCTACGAGCAGTACTTC,CASSPRLAGRSYEQYF
TRBJ1-1,-,TRBV9,-,TGTGCCAGCAGCCCCCACGGGCAGGGGAGTACTGAAGCTTTCTTT,CASSPHGQGSTEAFF
TRBJ2-7,-,TRBV9,TRBD2,TGTGCCAGCAGTGATTCTACAGGGGGCGTTAGGGGACTAGCGGGGAGCTCCTACGAGCAGTACTTC,CASSDSTGGVRGLAGSSYEQYF
TRBJ1-2,-,TRBV7-2,TRBD1,TGTGCCAGCAGCTTGGGACAGTACTATGGCTACACCTTC,CASSLGQYYGYTF
TRBJ2-5,-,TRBV9,-,TGTGCCAGCAGCGGGGGAAAGGGGGGGGAGACCCAGTACTTC,CASSGGKGGETQYF
TRBJ2-3,-,TRBV27,-,TGTGCCAGCAGGGGAGTCACAGATACGCAGTATTTT,CASRGVTDTQYF
TRBJ1-1,-,TRBV18,-,TGTGCCAGCTCACCTGAACGGGATAAGAACACTGAAGCTTTCTTT,CASSPERDKNTEAFF
TRBJ1-2,-,TRBV7-6,TRBD1,TGTGCCAGCAGCCAAGGCGGGACAGGACTTGGAGGCTACACCTTC,CASSQGGTGLGGYTF
TRBJ1-2,-,TRBV6-5,-,TGTGCCAGCAGTTACTCTTTCGTCGAGGGCCTCTATGGCTACACCTTC,CASSYSFVEGLYGYTF
TRBJ2-3,-,TRBV7-2,-,TGTGCCAGCAGCTCCGGGGGGCTAAGCACAGATACGCAGTATTTT,CASSSGGLSTDTQYF
TRBJ1-5,once,TRBV6-1,TRBD1,TGTGCCAGCAGTCGAGGGACAGAGTCTAATCAGCCCCAGCATTTT,CASSRGTESNQPQHF
TRBJ2-1,-,TRBV5-6,-,TGTGCCAGCAGCTTGGGAGGTTCCAATGAGCAGTTCTTC,CASSLGGSNEQFF
TRBJ2-7,-,TRBV6-6,TRBD1,TGTGCCAGCACCAATACAGGGGGGACTGGCGGCTACGAGCAGTACTTC,CASTNTGGTGGYEQYF
TRBJ2-7,-,TRBV12-5,TRBD1,TGTGCTAGTGGTTCCGGGACAGGCTTTTACGAGCAGTACTTC,CASGSGTGFYEQYF
TRBJ2-3,few,TRBV30,TRBD2,TGTGCCTGGAGTGTGCTAGCGGGAAGGGATACGCAGTATTTT,CAWSVLAGRDTQYF
TRBJ2-7,-,TRBV29-1,-,TGCAGCACTGGTGGACAGTCCTCTGGGGAGCAGTACTTC,CSTGGQSSGEQYF
TRBJ2-7,-,TRBV29-1,-,TGCAGCGTTGAAGGGACAGATACCTACGAGCAGTACTTC,CSVEGTDTYEQYF
TRBJ2-3,-,TRBV6-1,-,TGTGCCAGCAGTGCGGACGGGGGTGGTACAGATACGCAGTATTTT,CASSADGGGTDTQYF
TRBJ1-2,-,TRBV7-2,-,TGTGCCAGCAGCCGGACAAACGATTATGGCTACACCTTC,CASSRTNDYGYTF
TRBJ1-1,-,TRBV2,-,TGTGCCAGCACCGGACAGTCGAACACTGAAGCTTTCTTT,CASTGQSNTEAFF
TRBJ1-4,-,TRBV27,-,TGTGCCAGCGGACCACAGGGCTCTAATGAAAAACTGTTTTTT,CASGPQGSNEKLFF
TRBJ1-6,-,TRBV5-4,-,TGTGCCAGCAGCGCCGACCGGGTAATGAGCTCACCCCTCCACTTT,CASSADRVMSSPLHF